This T cell receptor (beta chain) was profiled in a study of blood T cells in healthy people across ages (dated by TCRdb to between 2014 and 2017). At the level of the whole study: Template switching captured roughly one uniquely barcoded TCR beta cDNA molecule per two T cells in model experiments. The study measured age-related changes in TCR beta repertoire diversity using deep sequencing normalized with unique cDNA molecular identifiers. Donors were grouped into four age groups: young (average about 15 years), middle-aged (approximately 41), aged (around 62) and long-lived (approximately 78). To avoid experimental bias, donors of different ages were spread randomly across the sequencing lanes. For two donors (one aged 18 to 30 and one aged 80 or older), the study analyzed two additional independent replicas of 1 million unique cDNA reads from the same blood draw.

Donors were under 40 systemically healthy Caucasian individuals from Russia aged roughly 6 to 90 years. About 9.1 milliliters of peripheral blood were collected from each donor into EDTA-treated Vacutainer tubes. PBMCs were isolated by Ficoll-Paque density-gradient centrifugation, with at least 7 million obtained per sample. Trizol reagent was used to extract total RNA from PBMCs, with at least 6 micrograms per sample. For every donor, flow cytometry on a PBMC aliquot measured the percentage of naive CD45RAhigh/CD27high T cells. The junction carries 18 bases between V and J, which are trimmed by 4 bases and 14 bases respectively. In the germline V gene (reference sequence), CDR1 corresponds to DFQATT and CDR2 to SNEGSKA. The CDR3 starts with the cysteine, ends with the phenylalanine, and has 13 residues. The retained sequence is limited to the CDR3, 39 bases, with the frame set at the first base.

Overall results and qualifications from the work: The percentage of naive T cells measured by flow cytometry correlated strongly with observed TCR beta diversity. Estimates of total diversity based on one million sequenced T cells were regarded as lower bounds and as underestimates. Because the CMV infection status of the donors was unknown, age-related changes in expanded clonotypes may potentially have been confounded. As age increased, observed TCR beta diversity per million T cells dropped in a roughly linear way, and a significant reduction was already evident by age 40. Compared with the aged group, the long-lived group had more naive CD4+ T cells, fewer expanded clones and increased TCR diversity, a pattern suggesting age selection. Since profiling was done on bulk unsorted PBMCs, naive and antigen-experienced compartments could not be conclusively compared.

Of note for this clonotype: Its antigen remains undetermined. The record has no base qualities; no much larger clone is one base away.

Receptor amplification or capture employed 5' RACE. Instrument used: Illumina HiSeq 2500. A second PCR of about 6 to 11 cycles was performed with a sample-barcoded 5' primer and a J-beta primer mix. A unique molecular identifier was introduced onto each TCR beta cDNA molecule by a template-switch 5' adaptor carrying 12 random nucleotides. At least 2.5 million CDR3-containing paired-end reads were obtained from each sample. First-strand cDNA was synthesized from all RNA with the Mint cDNA synthesis kit, primed by a TRBC-specific oligonucleotide. Following uracil-DNA glycosylase treatment, a first 18-cycle PCR with universal primers M1SS and BC2_uni_R was performed on all cDNA. On the authors' methods: For normalization, 1 million high-quality reads were randomly selected from each sample, with every read carrying a distinct molecular identifier. Reads sharing molecular identifiers were discarded rather than binned into consensus sequences. MiTCR, with a Q25 quality threshold and the strictest error-elimination algorithm, was used for CDR3 identification, clonotype clustering and error correction. A nonparametric unseen species model using Euler transformation provided a lower-bound estimate of total TCR beta diversity. TCRdb trimmed public reads at Q25 via fastp, called clones via MiXCR and kept in-frame beta chains. A single entry per CDR3 protein holds the most common genes and DNA from its merged rows. The V and J calls reflect TCRdb's pipeline rather than the authors' work. The sample includes about 640,000 distinct CDR3 sequences, with under 65% observed a single time. 30% to 40% of the sample is taken by the ten largest.

The clonotype was recovered from a man between 60 and 70 years old in good health. The V gene is TRBV20-1 and the J gene is TRBJ1-6; the D gene is perhaps TRBD1, from 5 matching bases. Sequences were obtained from blood. The nucleotides are TGCAGTGCTACCCGGGACCGAGACACGGCCCTCCACTTT. This sequence encodes CSATRDRDTALHF.